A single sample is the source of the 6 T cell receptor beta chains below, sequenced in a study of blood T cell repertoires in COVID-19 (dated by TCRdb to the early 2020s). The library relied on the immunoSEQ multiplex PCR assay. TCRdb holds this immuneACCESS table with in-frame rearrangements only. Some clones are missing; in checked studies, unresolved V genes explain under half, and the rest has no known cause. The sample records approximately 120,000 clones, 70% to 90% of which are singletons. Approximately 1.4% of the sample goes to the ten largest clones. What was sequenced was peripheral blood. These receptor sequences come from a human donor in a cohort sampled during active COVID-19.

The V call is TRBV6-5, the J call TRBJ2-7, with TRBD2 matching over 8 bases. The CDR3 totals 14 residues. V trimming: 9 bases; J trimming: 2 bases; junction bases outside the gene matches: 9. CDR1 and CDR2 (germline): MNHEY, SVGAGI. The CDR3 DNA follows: TGTGCCAGTTGGGCGGGGGGTATAACCTACGAGCAGTACTTC. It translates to CASWAGGITYEQYF.

CDR3 coding DNA: TGTGCCAGCAGCATACATTGGACTAGCGGGGGGATAGATGAGCAGTTCTTC. Its translation is CASSIHWTSGGIDEQFF. The V call is TRBV7-8, the J call TRBJ2-1, with 14 bases aligning to TRBD2. Germline V gene lookup returns CDR1 SGHVS and CDR2 FQNEAQ. This CDR3 has 17 residues. The V gene end was trimmed by 5 bases and the J gene end by 8 bases; junction bases not matched to a gene: 11.

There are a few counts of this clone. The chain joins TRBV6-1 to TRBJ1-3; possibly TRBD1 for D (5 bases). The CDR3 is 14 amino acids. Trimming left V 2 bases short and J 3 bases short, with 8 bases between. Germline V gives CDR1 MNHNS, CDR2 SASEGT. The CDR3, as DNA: TGTGCCAGCAGTGAAACAGGAGATGGAAACACCATATATTTT. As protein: CASSETGDGNTIYF.

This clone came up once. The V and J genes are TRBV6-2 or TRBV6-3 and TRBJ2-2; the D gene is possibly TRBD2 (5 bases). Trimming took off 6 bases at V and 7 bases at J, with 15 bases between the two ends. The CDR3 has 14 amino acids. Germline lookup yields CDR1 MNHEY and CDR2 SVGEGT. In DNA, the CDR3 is TGTGCCAGCAGCCAAGACTATGGCGGCGGGGAGCTGTTTTTT. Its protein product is CASSQDYGGGELFF.

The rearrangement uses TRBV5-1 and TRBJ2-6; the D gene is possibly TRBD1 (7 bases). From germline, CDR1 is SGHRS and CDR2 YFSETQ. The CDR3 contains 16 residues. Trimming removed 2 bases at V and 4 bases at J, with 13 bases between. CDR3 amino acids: CASSLQGRSGANVLTF. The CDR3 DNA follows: TGCGCCAGCAGCTTACAGGGGAGGTCAGGGGCCAACGTCCTGACTTTC.

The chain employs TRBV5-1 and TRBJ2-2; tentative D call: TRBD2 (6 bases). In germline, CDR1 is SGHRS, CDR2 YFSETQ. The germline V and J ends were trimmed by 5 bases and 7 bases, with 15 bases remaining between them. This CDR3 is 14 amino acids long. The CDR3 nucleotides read TGCGCCAGCAGGTTTGATTCAGCGGGCGGGGAGCTGTTTTTT. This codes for CASRFDSAGGELFF.